This T cell receptor beta chain was documented in a study of regulatory T cells in long-lasting Graves disease. General study findings and limits: Fewer public clonotypes were shared by new patients (approximately 1,000) than by persistent patients (about 2,800). The study found TRBV28, TRBJ1-2 and TRBJ2-5 favored in persistent disease.

This clonotype has a single count. As yet, its antigen is unknown. The CDR3 is 17 amino acids. The germline gives CDR1 LNHDA, CDR2 SQIVND (reference sequence). Trimming removed 5 bases from V and 0 bases from J; junction bases left unmatched: 7. Building of the TCR beta libraries involved iRepertoire HTBI primers and Arm-PCR of CDR3 regions. Original data processing: Taken together, the samples had around 60 TRBV and more than 11 TRBJ segments identified. TCRdb itself ran the multiplex PCR reads through MiXCR, one entry per CDR3 protein. The V and J calls were not made by the authors but by TCRdb's processing. The sample yields some 280,000 distinct CDR3 sequences, 20% to 25% seen once. The time point: persistent/refractory GD, antithyroid drugs over 5 years with positive TRAb. RNA isolated from PBMCs was used to make the TCR library.

The receptor was derived from a female donor with Graves disease. This specimen consisted of peripheral blood mononuclear cells (PBMCs), obtained when the disease was refractory, from a patient treated with antithyroid drugs. The chain uses TRBV19 and TRBJ1-1; 12 bases align to TRBD1. In nucleotides, the CDR3 is TGTGCCAGTAGTGTCCTCCGGGACAGGGGGCTGAACACTGAAGCTTTCTTT. Translating gives CASSVLRDRGLNTEAFF.